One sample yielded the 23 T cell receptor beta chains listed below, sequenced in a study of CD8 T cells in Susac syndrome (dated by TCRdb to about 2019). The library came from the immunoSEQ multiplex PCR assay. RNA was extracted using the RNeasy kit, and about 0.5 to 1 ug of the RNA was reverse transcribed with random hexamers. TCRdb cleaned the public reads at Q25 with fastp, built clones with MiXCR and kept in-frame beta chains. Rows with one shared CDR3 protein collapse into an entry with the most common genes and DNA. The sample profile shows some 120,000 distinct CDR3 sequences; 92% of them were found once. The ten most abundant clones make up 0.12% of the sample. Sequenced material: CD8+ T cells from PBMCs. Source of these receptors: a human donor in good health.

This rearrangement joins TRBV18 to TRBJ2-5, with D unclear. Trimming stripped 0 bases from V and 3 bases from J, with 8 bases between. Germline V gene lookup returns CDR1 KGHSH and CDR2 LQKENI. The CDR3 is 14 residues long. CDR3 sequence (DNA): TGTGCCAGCTCACCACCCTCATTGAAAGAGACCCAGTACTTC. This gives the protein CASSPPSLKETQYF. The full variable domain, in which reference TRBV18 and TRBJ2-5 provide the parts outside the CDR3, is NAGVMQNPRHLVRRRGQEARLRCSPMKGHSHVYWYRQLPEEGLKFMVYLQKENIIDESGMPKERFSAEFPKEGPSILRIQQVVRGDSAAYFCASSPPSLKETQYFGPGTRLLVL.

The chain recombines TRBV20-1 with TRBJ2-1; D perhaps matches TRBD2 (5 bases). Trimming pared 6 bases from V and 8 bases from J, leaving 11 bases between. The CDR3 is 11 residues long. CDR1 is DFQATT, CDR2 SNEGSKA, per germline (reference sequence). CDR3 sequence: CSATERDEQFF. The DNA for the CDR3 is TGCAGTGCAACAGAGAGGGATGAGCAGTTCTTC.

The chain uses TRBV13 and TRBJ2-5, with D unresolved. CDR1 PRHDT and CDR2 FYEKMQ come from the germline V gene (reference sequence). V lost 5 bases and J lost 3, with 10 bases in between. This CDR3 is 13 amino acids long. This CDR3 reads CASSPGRKETQYF. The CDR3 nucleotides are TGTGCCAGCAGCCCAGGCCGGAAAGAGACCCAGTACTTC.

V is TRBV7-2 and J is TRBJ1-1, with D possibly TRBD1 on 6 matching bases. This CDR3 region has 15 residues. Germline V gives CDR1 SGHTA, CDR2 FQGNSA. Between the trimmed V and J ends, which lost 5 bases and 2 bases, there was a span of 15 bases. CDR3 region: CASSLNRVRNTEAFF. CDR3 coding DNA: TGTGCCAGCAGCCTAAACAGGGTCCGAAACACTGAAGCTTTCTTT.

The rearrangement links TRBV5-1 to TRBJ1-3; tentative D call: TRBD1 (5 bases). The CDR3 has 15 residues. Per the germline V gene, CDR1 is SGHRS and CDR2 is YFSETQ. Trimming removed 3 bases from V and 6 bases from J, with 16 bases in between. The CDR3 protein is CASSWGTGQENTIYF. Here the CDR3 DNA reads TGCGCCAGCAGCTGGGGCACGGGGCAGGAAAACACCATATATTTT.

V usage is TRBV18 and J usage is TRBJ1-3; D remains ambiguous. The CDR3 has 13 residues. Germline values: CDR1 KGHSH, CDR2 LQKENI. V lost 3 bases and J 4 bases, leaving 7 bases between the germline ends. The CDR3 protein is CASSPTRGNTIYF. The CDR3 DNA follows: TGTGCCAGCTCACCTACGCGGGGAAACACCATATATTTT. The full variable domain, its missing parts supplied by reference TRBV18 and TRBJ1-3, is NAGVMQNPRHLVRRRGQEARLRCSPMKGHSHVYWYRQLPEEGLKFMVYLQKENIIDESGMPKERFSAEFPKEGPSILRIQQVVRGDSAAYFCASSPTRGNTIYFGEGSWLTVV.

Here the CDR3 DNA reads TGCAGTGTAACTAGCGGTTACGAGCAGTACTTC. It codes for CSVTSGYEQYF. The chain links TRBV20-1 to TRBJ2-7, with 8 bases aligning to TRBD2. This CDR3 has 11 amino acids. CDR1 is DFQATT, CDR2 SNEGSKA, per germline (reference sequence). The J segment lost 4 bases and the V segment lost 7 bases, leaving 3 bases of the junction unmatched.

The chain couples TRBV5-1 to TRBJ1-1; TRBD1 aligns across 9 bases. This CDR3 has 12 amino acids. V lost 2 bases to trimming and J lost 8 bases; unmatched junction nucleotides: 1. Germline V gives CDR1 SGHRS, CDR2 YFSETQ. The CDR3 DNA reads TGCGCCAGCAGCTTTACAGGGGGCGAAGCTTTCTTT. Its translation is CASSFTGGEAFF.

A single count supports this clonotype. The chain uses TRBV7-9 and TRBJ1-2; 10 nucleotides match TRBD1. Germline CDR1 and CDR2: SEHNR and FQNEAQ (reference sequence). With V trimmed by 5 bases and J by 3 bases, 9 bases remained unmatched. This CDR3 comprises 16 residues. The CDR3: CASSTRQGAPDYGYTF. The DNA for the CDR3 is TGTGCCAGCAGCACGCGACAGGGGGCGCCGGACTATGGCTACACCTTC. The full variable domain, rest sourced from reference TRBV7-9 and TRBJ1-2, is DTGVSQNPRHKITKRGQNVTFRCDPISEHNRLYWYRQTLGQGPEFLTYFQNEAQLEKSRLLSDRFSAERPKGSFSTLEIQRTEQGDSAMYLCASSTRQGAPDYGYTFGSGTRLTVV.

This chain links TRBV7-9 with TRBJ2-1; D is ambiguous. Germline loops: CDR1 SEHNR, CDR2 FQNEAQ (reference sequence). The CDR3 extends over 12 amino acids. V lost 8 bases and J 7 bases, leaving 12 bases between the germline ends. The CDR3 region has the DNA TGTGCCAGCTCCAACCTGGGGAATGAGCAGTTCTTC. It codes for CASSNLGNEQFF.

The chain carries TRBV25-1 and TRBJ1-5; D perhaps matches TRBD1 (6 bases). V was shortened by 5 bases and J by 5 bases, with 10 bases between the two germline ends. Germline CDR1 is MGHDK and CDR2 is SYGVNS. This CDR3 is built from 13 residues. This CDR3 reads CASSRAGDQPQHF. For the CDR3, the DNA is TGTGCCAGCAGTAGAGCAGGGGATCAGCCCCAGCATTTT.

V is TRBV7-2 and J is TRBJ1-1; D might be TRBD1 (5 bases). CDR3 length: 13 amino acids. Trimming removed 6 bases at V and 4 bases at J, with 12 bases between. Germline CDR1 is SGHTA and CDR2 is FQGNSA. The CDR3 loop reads CASRSPGITEAFF. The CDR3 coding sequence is TGTGCCAGCAGATCACCAGGGATCACTGAAGCTTTCTTT.

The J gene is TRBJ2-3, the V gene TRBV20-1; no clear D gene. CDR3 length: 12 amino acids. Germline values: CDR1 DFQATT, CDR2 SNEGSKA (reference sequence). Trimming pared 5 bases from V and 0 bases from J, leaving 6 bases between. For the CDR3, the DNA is TGCAGTGCTTTTGCTAGCACAGATACGCAGTATTTT. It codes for CSAFASTDTQYF.

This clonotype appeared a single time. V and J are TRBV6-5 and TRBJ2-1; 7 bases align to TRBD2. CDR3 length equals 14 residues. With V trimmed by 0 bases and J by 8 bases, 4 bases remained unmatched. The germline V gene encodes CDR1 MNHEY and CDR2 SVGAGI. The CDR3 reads CASSYSPSGHEQFF. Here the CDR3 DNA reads TGTGCCAGCAGTTACTCGCCTAGCGGCCATGAGCAGTTCTTC.

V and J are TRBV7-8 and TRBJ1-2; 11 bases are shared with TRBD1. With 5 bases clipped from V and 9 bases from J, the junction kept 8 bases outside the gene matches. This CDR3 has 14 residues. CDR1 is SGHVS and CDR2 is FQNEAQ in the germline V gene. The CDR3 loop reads CASSTWTGGSSYTF. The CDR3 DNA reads TGTGCCAGCAGCACTTGGACAGGGGGCTCGAGCTACACCTTC.

CDR3 in DNA: TGCGCCAGCAGCCAAGATAGAGTTGGCGGCAATCAGCCCCAGCATTTT. Amino acid sequence: CASSQDRVGGNQPQHF. The rearrangement joins TRBV4-3 to TRBJ1-5; D not resolved. The CDR3 loop spans 16 amino acids. V gave up 0 bases and J gave up 2 bases, with 11 bases separating them. Germline lookup yields CDR1 LGHNA and CDR2 YSLEER.

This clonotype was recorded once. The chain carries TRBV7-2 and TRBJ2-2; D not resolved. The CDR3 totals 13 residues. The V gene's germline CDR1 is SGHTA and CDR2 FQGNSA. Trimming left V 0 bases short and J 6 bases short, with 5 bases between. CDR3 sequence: CASSLAFSGELFF. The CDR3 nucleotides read TGTGCCAGCAGCTTAGCGTTTTCCGGGGAGCTGTTTTTT.

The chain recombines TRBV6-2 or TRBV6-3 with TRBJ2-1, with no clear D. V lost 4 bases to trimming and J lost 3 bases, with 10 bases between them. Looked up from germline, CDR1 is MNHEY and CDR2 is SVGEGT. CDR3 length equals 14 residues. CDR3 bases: TGTGCCAGCAGTTGGGCTGTTGGCTACAATGAGCAGTTCTTC. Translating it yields CASSWAVGYNEQFF.

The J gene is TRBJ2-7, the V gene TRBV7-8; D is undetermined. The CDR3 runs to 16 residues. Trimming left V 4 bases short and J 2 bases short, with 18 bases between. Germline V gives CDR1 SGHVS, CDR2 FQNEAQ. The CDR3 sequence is CASSSRRARPPYEQYF. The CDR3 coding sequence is TGTGCCAGCAGCTCTCGACGGGCTCGGCCTCCCTACGAGCAGTACTTC.

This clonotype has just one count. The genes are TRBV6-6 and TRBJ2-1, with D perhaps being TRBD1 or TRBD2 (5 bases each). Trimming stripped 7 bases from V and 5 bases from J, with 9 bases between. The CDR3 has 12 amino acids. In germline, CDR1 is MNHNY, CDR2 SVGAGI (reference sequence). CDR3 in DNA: TGTGCCAGCAAGGGACGGAACAATGAGCAGTTCTTC. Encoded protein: CASKGRNNEQFF.

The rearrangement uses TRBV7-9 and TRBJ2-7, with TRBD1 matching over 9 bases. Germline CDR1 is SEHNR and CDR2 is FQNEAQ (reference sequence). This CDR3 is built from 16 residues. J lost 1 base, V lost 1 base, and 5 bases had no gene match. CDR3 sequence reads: CASSLVGDRASYEQYF. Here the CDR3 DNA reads TGTGCCAGCAGCTTAGTAGGGGACAGGGCATCCTACGAGCAGTACTTC.

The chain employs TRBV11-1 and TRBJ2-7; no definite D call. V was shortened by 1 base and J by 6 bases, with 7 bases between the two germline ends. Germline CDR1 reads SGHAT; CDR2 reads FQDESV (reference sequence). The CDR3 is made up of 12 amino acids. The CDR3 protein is CASSLGSSEQYF. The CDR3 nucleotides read TGTGCCAGCAGCTTAGGATCTTCCGAGCAGTACTTC.

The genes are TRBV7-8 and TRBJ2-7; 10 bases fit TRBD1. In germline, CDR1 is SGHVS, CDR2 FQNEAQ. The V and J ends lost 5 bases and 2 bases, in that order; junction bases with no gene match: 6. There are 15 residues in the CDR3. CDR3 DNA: TGTGCCAGCAGCCAAGCCGGGACAGGGGCCTACGAGCAGTACTTC. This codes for CASSQAGTGAYEQYF.